This T cell receptor beta chain is drawn from a study of identifying expanded T cells in peripheral blood. Healthy donors had no documented immune events, such as infections, while sampled. This CDR3 is built from 14 residues. V was clipped by 6 bases and J by 6 bases, with 12 bases between them. Germline CDR1 reads MNHEY; CDR2 reads SVGAGI. For this clone: Its antigen is unidentified.

Study-level results: Across healthy donors, higher total template counts meant significantly greater approximately two-week count variance.

The protocol was immunoSEQ multiplex PCR, while the TCRdb copy is restricted to in-frame clones and leaves out a portion. The repertoire consists of 80,000 to 90,000 clones, with 89% occurring once and the leading ten covering 2.8%. Sequencing was performed on blood. The sequence came from a person aged 18 to 70 in good health. The V gene is TRBV6-5, the J gene TRBJ1-6; D call uncertain. Here the CDR3 reads CASRQDLTNSPLHF. As DNA, the CDR3 is TGTGCCAGCAGGCAGGATTTGACTAATTCACCCCTCCACTTT.